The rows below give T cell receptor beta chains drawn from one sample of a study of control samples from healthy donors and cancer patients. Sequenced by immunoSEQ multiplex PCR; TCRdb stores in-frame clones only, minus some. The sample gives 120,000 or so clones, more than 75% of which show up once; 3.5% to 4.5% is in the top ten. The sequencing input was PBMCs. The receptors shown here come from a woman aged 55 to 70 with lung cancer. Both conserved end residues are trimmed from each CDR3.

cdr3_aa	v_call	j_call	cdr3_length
ASSSLTGEVSGYT	TRBV6-2/TRBV6-3	TRBJ1-2	13
ASSQGLAGGPAKNIQY	TRBV4-1	TRBJ2-4	16
ASSEARGTRGNEKLF	TRBV2	TRBJ1-4	15
ASSDDDGQGGETQY	TRBV9	TRBJ2-5	14
ASSGLLRDREYEQY	TRBV6-1	TRBJ2-7	14
ASSQRDRGLYGYT	TRBV3-1/TRBV3-2	TRBJ1-2	13
ASSQEGTGGFYGYT	TRBV4-2	TRBJ1-2	14
AIRDSGSSYNEQF	TRBV10-3	TRBJ2-1	13
ASSDEGTDTQY	TRBV6-1	TRBJ2-3	11
ASSEQLAPTGELF	TRBV9	TRBJ2-2	13
ASSSVQGTVALNTEAF	TRBV5-1	TRBJ1-1	16
ASSLGDRPSYNSPLH	TRBV6-6	TRBJ1-6	15
ASSGLQGKGSGNTIY	TRBV25-1	TRBJ1-3	15
ASSLRPRGGGRLEKLF	TRBV27	TRBJ1-4	16